Listed below are T cell receptor beta chains from one sample, sequenced in a study of monozygotic twins with inflammatory bowel disease. TCRdb re-called the 5' RACE reads and gives one entry per CDR3 protein, without DNA. This sample contains a few hundred thousand distinct CDR3 sequences. Sample: blood. The receptors here all came from a human donor with ulcerative colitis or Crohn's disease, or a healthy co-twin of an affected twin (not recorded which). Both conserved end residues are part of each CDR3.

TRBV15	TRBJ2-1	CATSRDLGYNEQFF
TRBV5-1	TRBJ2-1	CASSGHSSSYNEQFF
TRBV5-1	TRBJ2-1	CASSSGLRGSNEQFF
TRBV7-2	TRBJ2-3	CASSSGGGLDTQYF
TRBV6-1	TRBJ2-2	CASSSGQPNTGELFF
TRBV27	TRBJ1-2	CASSFRDRGHGYTF
TRBV5-1	TRBJ2-2	CASSAGTGLVGELFF
TRBV20-1	TRBJ1-2	CSANGAGQINYGYTF
TRBV5-1	TRBJ2-3	CASSLAQGAGDTQYF
TRBV20-1	TRBJ2-1	CSARPTRGGVGNEQFF
TRBV20-1	TRBJ1-1	CSAEPGTAEAFF
TRBV14	TRBJ1-1	CASSPRRPLNTEAFF
TRBV11-2	TRBJ1-2	CASSFSRDRWSGYTF
TRBV5-1	TRBJ2-5	CASSLIGRGLQETQYF
TRBV5-1	TRBJ1-1	CASSFSGPDTEAFF
TRBV12-3/TRBV12-4	TRBJ2-2	CASSLRGITGELFF
TRBV18	TRBJ1-3	CASSPGSGNTIYF
TRBV6-5	TRBJ2-3	CASSSPGNLGSTDTQYF
TRBV2	TRBJ2-7	CASSQTILETGVGYEQYF
TRBV2	TRBJ1-5	CASSPRGRGRGFRQPQHF
TRBV4-2	TRBJ2-5	CASSQGVEETQYF
TRBV5-1	TRBJ2-3	CASSATGTSLFTDTQYF
TRBV9	TRBJ1-2	CASSVDQGYYGYTF
TRBV19	TRBJ2-2	CASILSSNTGELFF
TRBV6-5	TRBJ2-3	CASSYSTGQPTDTQYF
TRBV6-1	TRBJ1-1	CASSKGGLNTEAFF
TRBV2	TRBJ1-2	CASSEQGAYGYTF
TRBV12-3/TRBV12-4	TRBJ1-2	CASRGQGILYGYTF
TRBV7-6	TRBJ2-1	CASSLLATTYNEQFF
TRBV20-1	TRBJ1-2	CSASQGDSYGYTF
TRBV6-6	TRBJ2-3	CASSPSRGADTQYF
TRBV18	TRBJ2-7	CASSHRTGVEQYF
TRBV7-9	TRBJ1-2	CASSSGQGSLVYGYTF
TRBV10-3	TRBJ2-3	CAIRPGGILTDTQYF
TRBV7-2	TRBJ1-2	CASSLNRGYGYTF
TRBV6-5	TRBJ2-5	CASSSRPNREETQYF
TRBV5-1	TRBJ1-1	CASSLAGQGTEAFF
TRBV20-1	TRBJ1-6	CSASTRNNSPLHF
TRBV6-1	TRBJ1-4	CASTRLGRGNEKLFF
TRBV12-3/TRBV12-4	TRBJ2-3	CASSLSTGTDTQYF
TRBV7-8	TRBJ1-2	CASSWTGEVEKGYTF
TRBV6-2/TRBV6-3	TRBJ1-5	CASRKALGPQHF
TRBV5-5	TRBJ1-6	CASSSKKRNSPLYF
TRBV5-1	TRBJ2-2	CASSADRGTGELFF
TRBV7-9	TRBJ1-2	CASSSLGGYTF
TRBV29-1	TRBJ2-1	CSVGLRGGSGQFF
TRBV5-1	TRBJ2-3	CASSFRDRGADTQYF
TRBV20-1	TRBJ2-3	CSARGLKSTDTQYF
TRBV20-1	TRBJ2-5	CSALRQGDMETQYF
TRBV6-1	TRBJ1-1	CASRGQGLNTEAFF
TRBV3-1	TRBJ2-1	CASSQEGNNEQFF
TRBV7-2	TRBJ2-5	CASSPGGRWETQYF
TRBV27	TRBJ1-1	CASSLWGNGGTEAFF
TRBV5-1	TRBJ2-1	CASSRRTGQGNEQFF
TRBV5-6	TRBJ1-1	CASSYDRERSEAFF
TRBV4-1	TRBJ2-1	CASSHLGRDNHNEQFF
TRBV11-2	TRBJ1-6	CASTPDSGANSPLHF
TRBV20-1	TRBJ2-5	CSARDLRGGQETQYF
TRBV4-2	TRBJ2-3	CASSHPRGEVTDTQYF
TRBV12-3/TRBV12-4	TRBJ1-1	CASSLMGGSEAFF